Each of the 8 T cell receptor beta chains below was sequenced from the same sample in a study of neurological immune-mediated disorders. Via MiXCR, TCRdb re-called the 5' RACE reads, giving one row per CDR3 protein. The top ten hold 0.9% to 1.4% of the sample, which has some 83,000 distinct CDR3 sequences, 2.6% seen once. Sample: PBMCs. These receptors all come from a woman younger than 45 with multiple sclerosis.

This clonotype was counted many times. This chain uses TRBV5-6 with TRBJ1-1, with a weak D call TRBD1 (6 bases). Germline CDR1 reads SGHDT; CDR2 reads YYEEEE. The CDR3 contains 13 residues. Between the trimmed V and J ends, which lost 7 bases and 1 base, there was a span of 11 bases. The CDR3 bases are TGTGCCAGCCAAATAGGGGGGAACACTGAAGCTTTCTTT. Protein product: CASQIGGNTEAFF.

Many counts were recorded for this clonotype. The rearrangement links TRBV27 to TRBJ2-7; either TRBD1 or TRBD2 may fit D (5 bases each). The CDR3 is 15 residues long. Trimming removed 3 bases from V and 2 bases from J, with 14 bases in between. Germline V gene sequence: CDR1 MNHEY, CDR2 SMNVEV (reference sequence). The CDR3 bases are TGTGCCAGCAGTTTGAGGGGTTCGGCCACCTACGAGCAGTACTTC. This encodes CASSLRGSATYEQYF.

This clonotype was recorded many times. The gene calls are TRBV20-1 and TRBJ1-5; D is uncertain. The CDR3 extends over 15 amino acids. The ends were cut back, 0 bases at V and 0 bases at J, with 9 bases in the middle. The germline V gene encodes CDR1 DFQATT and CDR2 SNEGSKA (reference sequence). The chain's CDR3 is CSARDRGVSNQPQHF. The CDR3 DNA reads TGCAGTGCTAGAGATCGAGGCGTTAGCAATCAGCCCCAGCATTTT.

This clonotype was counted ten times or more. The CDR3 DNA is TGTGCCAGCAGTTTAGGCGGGACTGAGGACGAGCAGTACTTC. It encodes CASSLGGTEDEQYF. The V call is TRBV27, the J call TRBJ2-7; possibly TRBD2 for D (6 bases). V lost 2 bases, J lost 5 bases, and 13 bases lay in between. The CDR3 sequence is 14 residues long. Germline V gives CDR1 MNHEY, CDR2 SMNVEV (reference sequence).

This clonotype was seen ten or more times. The chain couples TRBV9 to TRBJ2-5; tentatively, D is TRBD2 (6 bases). Germline V gene sequence: CDR1 SGDLS, CDR2 YYNGEE. The CDR3 is 16 residues long. Between the trimmed V and J ends, which lost 3 bases and 2 bases, there was a span of 17 bases. CDR3 nucleotides: TGTGCCAGCAGCGCTAGGGTTAACGCGGGGCAAGAGACCCAGTACTTC. Residues: CASSARVNAGQETQYF. Full variable domain (rest looked up from reference TRBV9 and TRBJ2-5): DSGVTQTPKHLITATGQRVTLRCSPRSGDLSVYWYQQSLDQGLQFLIQYYNGEERAKGNILERFSAQQFPDLHSELNLSSLELGDSALYFCASSARVNAGQETQYFGPGTRLLVL.

This clonotype has a count of ten or more. The rearrangement links TRBV5-1 to TRBJ2-1; tentative D call: TRBD2 (6 bases). Deletions cut 7 bases from V and 0 bases from J, with 14 bases between. Germline values: CDR1 SGHRS, CDR2 YFSETQ. The CDR3 covers 15 residues. The CDR3 sequence: CASSPGALSYNEQFF. CDR3 sequence (DNA): TGCGCCAGCTCACCGGGAGCCCTCTCCTACAATGAGCAGTTCTTC.

This clonotype was detected ten times or more. DNA of the CDR3: TGTGCCAGCACAAGACTAGCGGTTGAAGAGACCCAGTACTTC. Translation gives CASTRLAVEETQYF. The chain links TRBV3-1 to TRBJ2-5; 9 nucleotides match TRBD2. After removal of 7 bases from V and 3 bases from J, the junction contained 6 bases not matched to a gene. This CDR3 region has 14 residues. Germline loops: CDR1 LGHDT, CDR2 YNNKEL (reference sequence).

In this sample, this clonotype turned up many times. This chain links TRBV20-1 with TRBJ2-1; 12 bases are shared with TRBD2. This CDR3 has 16 amino acids. V lost 3 bases, J lost 2 bases, and 5 bases stayed unmatched. Germline loops: CDR1 DFQATT, CDR2 SNEGSKA (reference sequence). CDR3 in amino acids: CSASFLAGGTYNEQFF. The CDR3 coding sequence is TGCAGTGCTAGCTTCCTAGCGGGAGGGACCTACAATGAGCAGTTCTTC.